The 28 T cell receptor beta chains presented below share a single source sample, sequenced in a study of cytomegalovirus exposure and HLA in healthy donors. PCR employed 60 Vbeta and 13 Jbeta primers. The data were produced by immunoSEQ multiplex PCR, yet TCRdb's version contains in-frame clones alone and is incomplete. The sample carries 110,000 to 150,000 clones, around 72% recorded once. The sequencing sample was made of PBMCs. Receptors originate from a man aged 35 to 55 in good health and CMV-seronegative.

This clone has just a few counts. This chain connects TRBV6-4 to TRBJ2-7; 8 bases agree with TRBD2. Germline V gives CDR1 MRHNA, CDR2 SNTAGT. This CDR3 contains 15 residues. V shed 3 bases and J 2 bases; nucleotides not matched to a gene: 6. In DNA form, the CDR3 reads TGTGCCAGCAGTGAGGCGGCGGGGGGAGCCTACGAGCAGTACTTC. Amino acid sequence: CASSEAAGGAYEQYF.

The chain employs TRBV2 and TRBJ2-7; D is ambiguous. Germline-derived CDR1 and CDR2 are SNHLY and FYNNEI. V was clipped by 9 bases and J by 0 bases, with 9 bases between them. This CDR3 has 12 residues. Here the CDR3 reads CASTRGSYEQYF. CDR3 DNA sequence: TGTGCCAGTACAAGAGGCTCCTACGAGCAGTACTTC.

The sample holds one count of this clone. The chain has TRBV19 and TRBJ2-5, with 11 bases matching TRBD1. CDR1 LNHDA and CDR2 SQIVND come from the germline V gene (reference sequence). V shed 5 bases and J 2 bases; nucleotides not matched to a gene: 4. The CDR3 is made up of 15 amino acids. The CDR3 DNA sequence: TGTGCCAGTAGTTTGGGACAGGGGGTTCAAGAGACCCAGTACTTC. This encodes CASSLGQGVQETQYF.

The chain carries TRBV13 and TRBJ2-7; perhaps TRBD2 as D (5 bases). Germline V gene data show CDR1 as PRHDT and CDR2 as FYEKMQ (reference sequence). CDR3 length equals 15 residues. V shed 5 bases and J shed 2 bases, with 16 bases lying between them. CDR3 coding DNA: TGTGCCAGCAGCCCCGCTCACGCACTAGCCTACGAGCAGTACTTC. The encoded protein is CASSPAHALAYEQYF.

The chain has TRBV4-1 and TRBJ1-1; possibly TRBD1 for D (6 bases). The length of the CDR3 is 15 residues. Germline V CDR1 and CDR2: MGHRA, YSYEKL. V was clipped by 4 bases and J by 3 bases, with 15 bases between them. CDR3 residues: CASSPSRGPHTEAFF. DNA of the CDR3: TGCGCCAGCAGCCCGTCCAGGGGCCCTCACACTGAAGCTTTCTTT.

The chain combines TRBV6-5 with TRBJ1-2; 8 bases align to TRBD1. The CDR3 has 13 residues. V was pared by 6 bases and J by 7 bases, with 7 bases of the junction left unmatched. Germline lookup yields CDR1 MNHEY and CDR2 SVGAGI. In DNA form, the CDR3 reads TGTGCCAGCAGACCTCAGGGGGCGTTTGGCTACACCTTC. It specifies CASRPQGAFGYTF.

A few counts support this clone. This CDR3 reads CASSIKIGRIRKAFF. CDR3 in DNA: TGTGCCAGTAGTATAAAAATAGGGAGGATTCGTAAAGCTTTCTTT. The chain links TRBV19 to TRBJ1-1; no definite D call. CDR3 length: 15 amino acids. Per the germline V gene, CDR1 is LNHDA and CDR2 is SQIVND (reference sequence). V lost 2 bases and J lost 9, with 19 bases in between.

The chain has TRBV18 and TRBJ1-1, with TRBD1 matching 11 bases. The CDR3 is 14 residues long. The germline V gene has CDR1 KGHSH and CDR2 LQKENI. Unmatched junction bases numbered 5, after V lost 6 bases and J lost 5 bases. CDR3 DNA: TGTGCCAGCTCCATGGGACAGGGGGTTACTGAAGCTTTCTTT. Translated: CASSMGQGVTEAFF.

This sequence joins TRBV7-8 and TRBJ2-7; D is possibly TRBD1 (5 bases). The V gene lost 3 bases and the J gene lost 4 bases, with 7 bases spanning the gap. CDR3 length equals 12 residues. Germline loops: CDR1 SGHVS, CDR2 FQNEAQ. CDR3 nucleotides: TGTGCCAGCAGCTTCGACAGTTACGAGCAGTACTTC. Translation: CASSFDSYEQYF.

This chain links TRBV15 with TRBJ2-7, with D perhaps TRBD1 (5 bases). The germline gives CDR1 LNHNV, CDR2 YYDKDF (reference sequence). The V gene lost 5 bases and the J gene lost 0 bases, with 14 bases spanning the gap. There are 15 residues in the CDR3. Here the CDR3 reads CATSPTDRISYEQYF. The CDR3 nucleotides are TGTGCCACCAGCCCGACAGACCGCATCTCCTACGAGCAGTACTTC. The full variable domain, completed using reference TRBV15 and TRBJ2-7, is DAMVIQNPRYQVTQFGKPVTLSCSQTLNHNVMYWYQQKSSQAPKLLFHYYDKDFNNEADTPDNFQSRRPNTSFCFLDIRSPGLGDTAMYLCATSPTDRISYEQYFGPGTRLTVT.

The genes are TRBV27 and TRBJ2-7, with D possibly TRBD1 on 5 matching bases. V was cut by 6 bases and J by 0 bases, with 9 bases left in between. This CDR3 has 13 amino acids. CDR1 is MNHEY and CDR2 is SMNVEV in the germline V gene (reference sequence). The DNA for the CDR3 is TGTGCCAGCAGCCGCCAGGGCTCCTACGAGCAGTACTTC. Protein product: CASSRQGSYEQYF.

There are a few counts of this clone. The chain combines TRBV7-2 with TRBJ2-3, with D tentatively TRBD2 (6 bases). The CDR3 consists of 14 residues. V shed 3 bases and J shed 4 bases, with 11 bases lying between them. The germline V gene has CDR1 SGHTA and CDR2 FQGNSA. The CDR3 protein is CASSFGSGPDTQYF. The DNA for the CDR3 is TGTGCCAGCAGCTTCGGTAGCGGCCCAGATACGCAGTATTTT.

This clone has more than one count but fewer than ten. The chain carries TRBV12-5 and TRBJ2-5; 13 positions match TRBD2. Trimming at V came to 6 bases and at J to 2 bases, leaving 6 bases not matched to a gene. CDR1 and CDR2 from the germline V gene are LGHNT and FRNRAP. The CDR3 totals 16 residues. Written as DNA, the CDR3 is TGTGCTAGTGGCCTGGGACTAGCGGGACCGCAAGAGACCCAGTACTTC. It specifies CASGLGLAGPQETQYF.

The V call is TRBV14, the J call TRBJ1-2, with 8 bases matching TRBD1. The germline CDR1 and CDR2 sequences are SGHDN and FVKESK. Germline trimming cut 0 bases from V and 7 bases from J; bases unmatched to any gene: 1. The CDR3 contains 13 residues. CDR3 protein: CASSQDRGLGYTF. In nucleotides, the CDR3 is TGTGCCAGCAGCCAAGACAGGGGGCTTGGCTACACCTTC.

The chain links TRBV6-5 to TRBJ2-3, with 11 positions matching TRBD2. The CDR3 covers 16 residues. The V segment lost 2 bases and the J segment 3 bases; nucleotides outside the gene matches: 4. CDR1 is MNHEY and CDR2 is SVGAGI in the germline V gene. The CDR3 sequence is CASSYLAGGGTDTQYF. The DNA for the CDR3 is TGTGCCAGCAGTTACCTAGCGGGGGGTGGAACAGATACGCAGTATTTT.

V gene TRBV10-1 combines with J gene TRBJ2-1, with 7 positions matching TRBD2. Looked up from germline, CDR1 is WNHNN and CDR2 is SYGVQD (reference sequence). There are 15 residues in the CDR3. Trimming at V came to 0 bases and at J to 6 bases, leaving 5 bases not matched to a gene. The CDR3 here is CASSESKIAGNEQFF. The CDR3 DNA reads as TGCGCCAGCAGTGAGTCTAAAATAGCGGGCAATGAGCAGTTCTTC.

This chain connects TRBV9 to TRBJ2-7, with a possible D match to TRBD1 (5 bases). Trimming cost V 0 bases and J 2 bases, with 12 bases left between them. CDR1 and CDR2 (germline): SGDLS, YYNGEE. The CDR3 is made up of 15 amino acids. CDR3 DNA: TGTGCCAGCAGCGTAGCAGGGTACGGAGCCTACGAGCAGTACTTC. Encoded protein: CASSVAGYGAYEQYF.

This clone was detected only a few times. CDR3 protein: CAWSVRGLAAYEQYF. The CDR3 region has the DNA TGTGCCTGGAGTGTACGGGGACTAGCGGCCTACGAGCAGTACTTC. This rearrangement joins TRBV30 to TRBJ2-7; 11 bases fit TRBD2. V shed 0 bases, J shed 2 bases, and the junction held 3 bases outside the gene matches. There are 15 residues in the CDR3. Germline CDR1 is GTSNPN and CDR2 is SVGIG (reference sequence).

In this sample, this clone turned up once. The J gene is TRBJ2-7, the V gene TRBV9; 12 bases map to TRBD2. CDR3 length: 16 amino acids. CDR1 and CDR2 from the germline V gene are SGDLS and YYNGEE. V trimming: 3 bases; J trimming: 2 bases; junction bases outside the gene matches: 6. The CDR3 is CASSGGPSGGAYEQYF. CDR3 DNA: TGTGCCAGCAGCGGCGGCCCTAGCGGGGGGGCCTACGAGCAGTACTTC.

The chain employs TRBV5-6 and TRBJ2-5, with TRBD1 identical over 9 bases. The last part of the DNA fits TRBJ2-7 better; the J call may be wrong. Germline assignment: CDR1 SGHDT and CDR2 YYEEEE. CDR3 size: 14 residues. The CDR3 sequence: CASSPGTGFHEQYF. The CDR3 coding sequence is TGTGCCAGCAGCCCGGGGACAGGGTTCCACGAGCAGTACTTC.

Only a few counts were recorded for this clone. The chain combines TRBV29-1 with TRBJ2-3; 8 positions agree with TRBD1. Trimming cost V 1 base and J 3 bases; bases outside gene matches: 9. Per the germline V gene, CDR1 is SQVTM and CDR2 is ANQGSEA. The CDR3 consists of 16 residues. The CDR3 coding sequence is TGCAGCGTTGAAGGAGTACAGGGGGTAGTGACAGATACGCAGTATTTT. This sequence encodes CSVEGVQGVVTDTQYF.

The chain has TRBV5-1 and TRBJ1-2; a weak D match, TRBD1 (6 bases). The CDR3 consists of 14 residues. Trimming took 3 bases from V and 4 from J, leaving 13 bases between them. Per germline, CDR1 SGHRS and CDR2 YFSETQ. Written as DNA, the CDR3 is TGCGCCAGCAGCTCAGGGACAAGCGGCTATGGCTACACCTTC. Protein product: CASSSGTSGYGYTF.

The chain couples TRBV9 to TRBJ2-7; possibly TRBD1 for D (5 bases). Germline V gene lookup returns CDR1 SGDLS and CDR2 YYNGEE. The CDR3 has 16 amino acids. V was clipped by 5 bases and J by 4 bases, with 22 bases between them. The CDR3 region is CASSPTQGLYIYEQYF. The CDR3 DNA sequence: TGTGCCAGCAGTCCAACGCAGGGCCTTTATATTTACGAGCAGTACTTC.

The chain carries TRBV28 and TRBJ1-1; weak D call: TRBD1 (5 bases). The CDR3 consists of 15 residues. Germline V gene sequence: CDR1 MDHEN, CDR2 SYDVKM. V lost 1 base to trimming and J lost 3 bases, with 12 bases between them. The CDR3 DNA is TGTGCCAGCAGTTTATCGATTGGGGGGGACACTGAAGCTTTCTTT. It specifies CASSLSIGGDTEAFF.

Only a few counts were recorded for this clone. V is TRBV30 and J is TRBJ2-2, with TRBD1 matching over 8 bases. CDR1 and CDR2 from the germline V gene are GTSNPN and SVGIG (reference sequence). This CDR3 region has 15 residues. V was pared by 1 base and J by 2 bases, with 3 bases of the junction left unmatched. The CDR3 region is CAWSGGTGNTGELFF. The CDR3 bases are TGTGCCTGGAGTGGGGGGACAGGTAACACCGGGGAGCTGTTTTTT.

V usage is TRBV5-5 and J usage is TRBJ2-7; TRBD1 agrees at 7 bases. With V trimmed by 4 bases and J by 4 bases, 11 bases remained unmatched. The V gene's germline CDR1 is SGHKS and CDR2 YYEKEE (reference sequence). This CDR3 comprises 15 residues. CDR3 region: CASSKGRGSQYEQYF. For the CDR3, the DNA is TGTGCCAGCAGCAAGGGCAGGGGGTCCCAGTACGAGCAGTACTTC.

The CDR3 spells CASSSLPRETQYF. For the CDR3, the DNA is TGTGCCAGCAGCTCCCTACCTCGGGAGACCCAGTACTTC. This sequence joins TRBV7-9 and TRBJ2-5; no firm D call. Germline V lookup: CDR1 SEHNR, CDR2 FQNEAQ (reference sequence). Trimming took off 4 bases at V and 5 bases at J, with 11 bases between the two ends. The CDR3 totals 13 residues.

This clone occurred a few times. This chain links TRBV7-9 with TRBJ2-5; weak D call: TRBD1 (7 bases). Germline CDR1 SEHNR, CDR2 FQNEAQ (reference sequence). V was clipped by 3 bases and J by 4 bases, with 15 bases between them. This CDR3 is 15 amino acids long. CDR3 sequence (DNA): TGTGCCAGCAGCTTCGCCGGGCGGGACAGAGAGACCCAGTACTTC. Translation gives CASSFAGRDRETQYF. The full variable domain, completed using reference TRBV7-9 and TRBJ2-5, is DTGVSQNPRHKITKRGQNVTFRCDPISEHNRLYWYRQTLGQGPEFLTYFQNEAQLEKSRLLSDRFSAERPKGSFSTLEIQRTEQGDSAMYLCASSFAGRDRETQYFGPGTRLLVL.